These T cell receptor beta chains were read from a single sample in a study of blood T cell repertoires in COVID-19. Sequencing used immunoSEQ multiplex PCR; TCRdb keeps in-frame clones, though not all of them. The sample holds 110,000 or so clones, more than 60% seen once. The sample taken for sequencing was peripheral blood. These receptors were collected from a man aged 65 to 85 with acute or convalescent COVID-19. CDR3s include the opening cysteine and the closing phenylalanine or tryptophan. D genes are given only for firm matches. Clone size, where shown, is once, few, many, or a class for clones that have expanded.

D gene,V gene,J gene,clone size,CDR3 protein,CDR3 DNA
TRBD2,TRBV27,TRBJ2-4,.,CASSPTSGGGKNIQYF,TGTGCCAGCAGTCCGACTAGCGGCGGTGGCAAAAACATTCAGTACTTC
.,TRBV2,TRBJ1-4,.,CASRRGGVREKLFF,TGTGCCAGCCGACGAGGGGGAGTCAGAGAAAAACTGTTTTTT
.,TRBV6-5,TRBJ2-7,.,CASGRHTYEQYF,TGTGCCAGCGGCAGACACACCTACGAGCAGTACTTC
TRBD1,TRBV5-1,TRBJ2-7,.,CASSPGQLSYEQYF,TGCGCCAGCAGCCCGGGACAGCTATCATACGAGCAGTACTTC
.,TRBV24-1,TRBJ2-3,.,CATSATGSTDTQYF,TGTGCCACCAGTGCCACGGGGAGCACAGATACGCAGTATTTT
.,TRBV19,TRBJ1-6,.,CASSLEGGNSPLHF,TGTGCCAGTAGTCTAGAGGGGGGAAATTCACCCCTCCACTTT
.,TRBV19,TRBJ2-7,.,CASAADSTSYEQYF,TGTGCCAGTGCAGCCGACAGCACCTCCTACGAGCAGTACTTC
.,TRBV4-2,TRBJ2-1,.,CASSQGYLGEQFF,TGTGCCAGCAGCCAAGGGTATCTCGGGGAGCAGTTCTTC
TRBD1,TRBV11-2,TRBJ2-2,.,CASSLVHPGQGTGELFF,TGTGCCAGCAGCTTAGTCCATCCGGGACAGGGGACCGGGGAGCTGTTTTTT
TRBD1,TRBV7-2,TRBJ2-5,.,CASSLNGQGRETQYF,TGTGCCAGCAGCTTAAATGGACAGGGAAGAGAGACCCAGTACTTC
.,TRBV11-2,TRBJ2-7,.,CASSLALPGQYF,TGTGCCAGCAGCTTAGCCCTCCCCGGGCAGTACTTC
.,TRBV11-2,TRBJ2-1,.,CASSPGTPQFF,TGTGCCAGCAGCCCCGGGACTCCACAGTTCTTC
.,TRBV30,TRBJ1-5,few,CAWNLGGANQPQHF,TGTGCCTGGAATTTGGGGGGGGCGAATCAGCCCCAGCATTTT
.,TRBV28,TRBJ1-5,once,CASSLGVTGLQPQHF,TGTGCCAGCAGTCTAGGGGTTACAGGGCTACAGCCCCAGCATTTT
.,TRBV27,TRBJ1-5,.,CASSARGGINQPQHF,TGTGCCAGCAGTGCCCGGGGGGGGATTAATCAGCCCCAGCATTTT
TRBD1,TRBV2,TRBJ1-1,once,CASSGLGGEGTEAFF,TGTGCCAGCAGTGGGTTAGGGGGCGAAGGAACTGAAGCTTTCTTT
TRBD1,TRBV5-6,TRBJ2-7,.,CASSLVGTGRYEQYF,TGTGCCAGCAGCTTAGTGGGGACAGGGCGGTACGAGCAGTACTTC
.,TRBV6-5,TRBJ2-7,few,CASGREEQYF,TGTGCCAGCGGCAGGGAAGAGCAGTACTTC
.,TRBV20-1,TRBJ2-7,.,CSARGDHEQYF,TGCAGTGCCAGGGGGGATCACGAGCAGTACTTC
.,TRBV11-1,TRBJ2-1,.,CASSASLPRGNEQFF,TGTGCCAGCAGCGCCTCCTTACCCCGGGGCAATGAGCAGTTCTTC
.,TRBV20-1,TRBJ2-5,.,CSASAQQETQYF,TGCAGTGCTAGTGCACAGCAAGAGACCCAGTACTTC
.,TRBV7-2,TRBJ2-3,.,CASSLVASGQDTQYF,TGTGCCAGCAGCTTAGTCGCGTCGGGTCAAGATACGCAGTATTTT
.,TRBV7-9,TRBJ2-7,.,CASTTGPGSYEQYF,TGTGCCAGCACCACGGGTCCTGGTTCCTACGAGCAGTACTTC
.,TRBV7-6,TRBJ2-6,.,CASSLRGTGANVLTF,TGTGCCAGCAGCTTACGGGGGACTGGGGCCAACGTCCTGACTTTC
TRBD2,TRBV5-6,TRBJ2-7,.,CASSLGAGAEQYF,TGTGCCAGCAGCTTGGGAGCGGGGGCCGAGCAGTACTTC
.,TRBV6-5,TRBJ2-7,.,CASSYEPTPRAYEQYF,TGTGCCAGCAGTTACGAGCCGACCCCCAGGGCCTACGAGCAGTACTTC
.,TRBV6-5,TRBJ1-2,.,CASSGAGNYGYTF,TGTGCCAGCAGCGGGGCGGGGAACTATGGCTACACCTTC
.,TRBV6-6,TRBJ1-4,.,CASIPGVGEKLFF,TGTGCCAGCATTCCAGGGGTGGGGGAAAAACTGTTTTTT
TRBD1,TRBV7-2,TRBJ1-6,few,CASSLGQGVNSPLHF,TGTGCCAGCAGCTTAGGACAGGGAGTTAATTCACCCCTCCACTTT
.,TRBV4-3,TRBJ1-2,.,CASSQDPYGGDGYTF,TGCGCCAGCAGCCAAGATCCTTATGGGGGGGATGGCTACACCTTC
TRBD1,TRBV28,TRBJ2-7,.,CASSLGDRPYEQYF,TGTGCCAGCAGTTTGGGGGACAGGCCCTACGAGCAGTACTTC
TRBD1,TRBV6-5,TRBJ1-6,once,CASSPTGEPLHF,TGTGCCAGCAGCCCCACAGGGGAACCCCTCCACTTT
TRBD1,TRBV28,TRBJ1-5,.,CASSLVQGAQPQHF,TGTGCCAGCAGTTTAGTACAGGGGGCTCAGCCCCAGCATTTT
.,TRBV9,TRBJ2-7,few,CASSVDTSYEQYF,TGTGCCAGCAGCGTCGACACATCCTACGAGCAGTACTTC
TRBD2,TRBV7-8,TRBJ2-1,.,CASSFIAGGGFF,TGTGCCAGCAGCTTTATTGCGGGAGGGGGGTTCTTC
.,TRBV29-1,TRBJ1-1,.,CSAMTGTSEAFF,TGCAGCGCCATGACTGGGACTTCTGAAGCTTTCTTT
TRBD1,TRBV28,TRBJ2-7,.,CASISGTGGGEQYF,TGTGCCAGCATTTCCGGGACAGGGGGCGGCGAGCAGTACTTC
TRBD2,TRBV7-2,TRBJ2-3,.,CASSLVLAGGTDTQYF,TGTGCCAGCAGCTTGGTTTTAGCGGGAGGAACAGATACGCAGTATTTT
.,TRBV12-5,TRBJ2-1,.,CASGSLTSRSEQFF,TGTGCTAGTGGTTCATTAACTAGCAGGAGTGAGCAGTTCTTC
.,TRBV29-1,TRBJ1-2,once,CSAGNGSFGYTF,TGCAGCGCCGGGAACGGGAGCTTCGGCTACACCTTC
.,TRBV27,TRBJ1-1,few,CASSWAAGTSEAFF,TGTGCCAGCAGTTGGGCCGCTGGGACATCTGAAGCTTTCTTT
.,TRBV7-8,TRBJ2-6,.,CASSPRWGNGANVLTF,TGTGCCAGCAGCCCTAGGTGGGGCAATGGGGCCAACGTCCTGACTTTC
.,TRBV30,TRBJ1-1,.,CAWSVIENTEAFF,TGTGCCTGGAGTGTAATAGAGAACACTGAAGCTTTCTTT
.,TRBV18,TRBJ2-7,.,CASSPGTASGYEQYF,TGTGCCAGCTCACCTGGCACGGCCAGCGGGTACGAGCAGTACTTC
TRBD2,TRBV30,TRBJ2-7,.,CAWSVRSSLAGQSYEQYF,TGTGCCTGGAGTGTACGATCTAGTCTAGCGGGACAATCCTACGAGCAGTACTTC
.,TRBV7-2,TRBJ1-3,.,CASSSDTSGNTIYF,TGTGCCAGCAGCTCCGACACCTCTGGAAACACCATATATTTT
TRBD2,TRBV10-3,TRBJ2-7,once,CATTGTSGRVREQYF,TGTGCGACTACCGGGACTAGCGGGCGGGTGCGCGAGCAGTACTTC
.,TRBV6-6,TRBJ2-7,few,CASSYGQDSNYEQYF,TGTGCCAGCAGTTACGGGCAGGACTCAAACTACGAGCAGTACTTC
TRBD1,TRBV29-1,TRBJ1-4,once,CSVERQGTEKLFF,TGCAGCGTTGAGAGACAGGGGACTGAAAAACTGTTTTTT
.,TRBV27,TRBJ2-1,.,CASSPVIYSYNEQFF,TGTGCCAGCAGTCCGGTAATCTACTCCTACAATGAGCAGTTCTTC
TRBD1,TRBV11-2,TRBJ2-5,.,CASRRPGQGSETQYF,TGTGCCAGCAGGCGACCGGGACAGGGGTCAGAGACCCAGTACTTC
TRBD1,TRBV19,TRBJ1-5,once,CASSIGPGGQTQHF,TGTGCCAGTAGTATAGGGCCAGGGGGCCAAACCCAGCATTTT
TRBD2,TRBV2,TRBJ2-1,.,CASSDNLAGINEQFF,TGTGCCAGCAGTGACAATCTAGCGGGAATCAATGAGCAGTTCTTC
TRBD2,TRBV5-1,TRBJ2-5,.,CASSQRNRLAGGETQYF,TGCGCCAGCAGCCAACGAAATAGACTAGCGGGGGGAGAGACCCAGTACTTC
.,TRBV19,TRBJ1-2,few,CASSPDGLTNYGYTF,TGTGCCAGTAGTCCCGACGGACTCACCAACTATGGCTACACCTTC